This T cell receptor (beta chain) was sequenced in a study of blood T cells in healthy people across ages. Study observations and caveats: Per million T cells, TCR beta diversity dropped roughly linearly as age increased. It was not possible, with unsorted PBMCs, to conclusively compare naive and antigen-experienced cells. When set beside aged donors, long-lived donors presented more naive CD4+ cells and higher diversity.

A second PCR of roughly 7 to 11 cycles used a sample-barcoded 5' primer and a J-beta primer mix. Each cDNA molecule was tagged by a template-switch adaptor with 12 random nucleotides. Each CDR3 protein is one row after TCRdb ran MiXCR on the 5' RACE reads. The profile covers more than 650,000 distinct CDR3 sequences, with 20% to 25% appearing a single time and about 22% taken by the ten largest. As regards this clonotype: The antigen remains unidentified.

Germline-derived CDR1 and CDR2 are SGHTS and YDEGEE. This CDR3 has 16 residues. Trimming cost V 4 bases and J 3 bases; bases outside gene matches: 9. The sequence was collected from a man in his 70s in good health. The chain recombines TRBV5-8 with TRBJ1-1; 10 positions match TRBD1. The source material was blood. DNA of the CDR3: TGTGCCAGCAGCACGAGGACAGGGGGTTGGGACACTGAAGCTTTCTTT. This codes for CASSTRTGGWDTEAFF.